This T cell receptor beta chain was obtained from a study of blood T cell repertoires in COVID-19. Background on the study: Sources were T cells, B-cell-depleted T cells, or PBMCs; the material itself was cDNA or gDNA.

This CDR3 has 17 residues. V trimming: 2 bases; J trimming: 4 bases; junction bases outside the gene matches: 6. Germline values: CDR1 MNHEY, CDR2 SMNVEV (reference sequence). TCRdb's table, derived via immunoSEQ multiplex PCR, lists solely in-frame clones and lacks some. This table has roughly 250,000 clones, 75% to 90% appearing once. The sample consisted of PBMCs or T cells enriched from blood (not recorded which). The rearrangement joins TRBV27 to TRBJ2-1; 12 positions agree with TRBD2. This TCR was recovered from a man aged 40-50 years who had recovered from COVID-19. In DNA, the CDR3 is TGTGCCAGCAGTTTAATACCTACTAGCGGGGGGTACAATGAGCAGTTCTTC. It codes for CASSLIPTSGGYNEQFF.